The T cell receptor beta chain described here comes from a study of blood T cell repertoires in COVID-19. Whole-study context: Sites in the United States, Italy and Spain provided acute and convalescent COVID-19 samples. PBMCs, B-cell-depleted T cells, or T cells were the source of the cDNA or gDNA that made up the material.

Original processing notes: Estimation of nucleated cell counts relied on the amplification of reference gene primers. TCRdb's copy holds only in-frame clones and misses some; the assay was immunoSEQ multiplex PCR. V and J calls and clone size are as listed in that table; D and trimming were resolved from the DNA. The sample records around 68,000 clones, roughly 87% being singletons. CDR1 SGHRS and CDR2 YFSETQ come from the germline V gene. This CDR3 is 12 amino acids long. V shed 2 bases and J shed 5 bases, with 2 bases lying between them. This clone was seen only once. The sequence derives from a man aged 50-60 years with active COVID-19. Sequencing was performed on peripheral blood. The chain couples TRBV5-1 to TRBJ1-6; D unresolved. The CDR3 is CASSFNNSPLHF. CDR3 nucleotides: TGCGCCAGCAGCTTCAATAATTCACCCCTCCACTTT.